This T cell receptor (beta chain) was found in a study of blood T cell repertoires in COVID-19. Study as a whole: The analysed material was cDNA or gDNA that came from T cells, B-cell-depleted T cells, or PBMCs.

Authors' methods: Amplification with reference gene primers provided the estimates of nucleated cell counts. Assay: immunoSEQ multiplex PCR; the TCRdb copy retains only in-frame clones and omits some. Clone size and the V and J calls come from that table; the DNA yielded D and trimming. The repertoire has some 250,000 clones, 70% to 90% of them found once; the top ten carry under 6.5%. This clone was seen only a few times. Germline V gene data show CDR1 as SNHLY and CDR2 as FYNNEI. Losses at the gene ends were 6 bases for V and 2 bases for J; bases not matched to a gene: 8. The CDR3 runs to 16 residues.

Sample: peripheral blood. This chain links TRBV2 with TRBJ2-1; 9 nucleotides line up with TRBD1. This clonotype was sampled from a man aged 60 to 69 with acute or convalescent COVID-19. The CDR3 DNA reads as TGTGCCAGCAGGGAAACAGGGGGCAGAGCCTACAATGAGCAGTTCTTC. It specifies CASRETGGRAYNEQFF.